Sequencing of this TCR beta chain was carried out in a study of blood T cell repertoires in COVID-19. In the study overall: COVID-19 samples, acute and convalescent, were from the United States, Italy and Spain. Sample material is recorded as cDNA or gDNA derived from T cells, B-cell-depleted T cells, or PBMCs.

The germline V gene encodes CDR1 MNHEY and CDR2 SVGAGI. This CDR3 has 15 amino acids. The V and J ends lost 6 bases and 8 bases, in that order; junction bases with no gene match: 7. As originally analysed: Reference gene primers were amplified, and this amplification served to estimate nucleated cell counts. Some clones are missing from TCRdb's copy, which holds only in-frame ones; the method was immunoSEQ multiplex PCR. From that table come the V and J calls and clone size; the DNA was used to work out D and trimming. In the table there are under 250,000 clones, roughly 83% of which are singletons. This clonotype was obtained from a man aged 80 or over with acute or convalescent COVID-19. This rearrangement joins TRBV6-5 to TRBJ1-4; 12 nucleotides align to TRBD1. Sequenced input: peripheral blood. CDR3 sequence: CASRRPGQGAEKLFF. Here the CDR3 DNA reads TGTGCCAGCAGAAGGCCGGGACAGGGGGCCGAAAAACTGTTTTTT.